The rows below give T cell receptor beta chains drawn from one sample of a study of blood T cells in healthy people across ages. One entry per CDR3 protein results from TCRdb running MiXCR on the 5' RACE reads. The data show about 1,800,000 distinct CDR3 sequences, 28% seen once. Sequencing used blood. The receptors originated from a woman in her 30s in good health. Both conserved end residues are part of each CDR3. Each record gives: J gene, V gene, clone size, D gene, CDR3 protein, CDR3 DNA. The D gene is left open where the match is weak. Clone size is stated in some rows and not others, as once, few, many or a class when expanded.

j_call: TRBJ2-7; v_call: TRBV6-2/TRBV6-3; clone_size: .; d_call: TRBD1; cdr3_aa: CASSGDRRNYEQYF; cdr3_nt: TGTGCCAGCAGTGGGGACAGGAGAAACTACGAGCAGTACTTC
j_call: TRBJ1-2; v_call: TRBV25-1; clone_size: few; d_call: TRBD1; cdr3_aa: CASSRTGRDGYTF; cdr3_nt: TGTGCCAGCTCTCGGACAGGGAGGGATGGCTACACCTTC
j_call: TRBJ2-3; v_call: TRBV7-3; clone_size: few; d_call: .; cdr3_aa: CASSPQVLATDTQYF; cdr3_nt: TGTGCCAGCAGCCCCCAGGTTCTAGCGACAGATACGCAGTATTTT
j_call: TRBJ2-1; v_call: TRBV3-1; clone_size: .; d_call: TRBD1; cdr3_aa: CASTPIPGQGLSNEQFF; cdr3_nt: TGTGCCAGCACCCCCATCCCGGGACAGGGCTTGAGCAATGAGCAGTTCTTC
j_call: TRBJ2-3; v_call: TRBV5-4; clone_size: many; d_call: .; cdr3_aa: CASSFEDTQYF; cdr3_nt: TGTGCCAGCAGCTTTGAGGATACGCAGTATTTT
j_call: TRBJ2-3; v_call: TRBV29-1; clone_size: few; d_call: .; cdr3_aa: CSVDGEGPSGVDTQYF; cdr3_nt: TGCAGCGTTGATGGGGAAGGCCCCTCCGGAGTGGATACGCAGTATTTT
j_call: TRBJ2-7; v_call: TRBV7-8; clone_size: many; d_call: .; cdr3_aa: CASGPTGFYEQYF; cdr3_nt: TGTGCCAGCGGCCCAACAGGGTTCTACGAGCAGTACTTC
j_call: TRBJ1-1; v_call: TRBV7-3; clone_size: .; d_call: TRBD1; cdr3_aa: CAGSLTRPRFRTGGDTEAFF; cdr3_nt: TGTGCCGGCAGCTTAACTAGACCCCGTTTCCGGACAGGCGGGGACACTGAAGCTTTCTTT
j_call: TRBJ2-7; v_call: TRBV7-8; clone_size: .; d_call: TRBD1; cdr3_aa: CASSPLLPWGTDSYEQYF; cdr3_nt: TGTGCCAGCAGCCCGCTACTCCCTTGGGGGACAGACTCCTACGAGCAGTACTTC
j_call: TRBJ2-5; v_call: TRBV12-3/TRBV12-4; clone_size: .; d_call: TRBD1; cdr3_aa: CASTQDRHAETQYF; cdr3_nt: TGTGCCAGCACCCAGGACAGGCACGCCGAGACCCAGTACTTC
j_call: TRBJ2-5; v_call: TRBV20-1; clone_size: .; d_call: .; cdr3_aa: CSAPQDVVGRTQYF; cdr3_nt: TGCAGTGCCCCTCAGGACGTGGTTGGAAGGACCCAGTACTTC